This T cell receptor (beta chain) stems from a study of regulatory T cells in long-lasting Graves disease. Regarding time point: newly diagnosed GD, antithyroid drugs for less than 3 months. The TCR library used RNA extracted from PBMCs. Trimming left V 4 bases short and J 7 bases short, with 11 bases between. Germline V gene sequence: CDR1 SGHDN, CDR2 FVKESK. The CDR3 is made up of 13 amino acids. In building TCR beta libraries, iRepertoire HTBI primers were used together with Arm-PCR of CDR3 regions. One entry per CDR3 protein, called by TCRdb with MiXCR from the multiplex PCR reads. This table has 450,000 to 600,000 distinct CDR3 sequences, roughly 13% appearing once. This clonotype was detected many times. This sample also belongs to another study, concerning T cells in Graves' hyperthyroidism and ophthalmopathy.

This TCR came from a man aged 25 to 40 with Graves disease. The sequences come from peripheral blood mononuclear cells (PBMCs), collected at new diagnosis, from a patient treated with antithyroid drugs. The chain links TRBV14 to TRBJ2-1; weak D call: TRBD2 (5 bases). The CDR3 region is CASSLEGFNEQFF. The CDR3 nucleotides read TGTGCCAGCAGCCTTGAGGGATTTAATGAGCAGTTCTTC.